This TCR beta chain emerged from a study of blood T cells in healthy people across ages. Germline V gene sequence: CDR1 DFQATT, CDR2 SNEGSKA (reference sequence). Trimming removed 3 bases at V and 7 bases at J, with 13 bases between. The CDR3 loop spans 14 amino acids. Sample donors were healthy Caucasian individuals that came from Russia, aged about 6 to 95. Using a J-beta primer mix together with a sample-barcoded 5' primer, a second PCR was run for about 6 to 11 cycles. A single record per CDR3 protein comes from TCRdb applying MiXCR to the 5' RACE reads. The table has fewer than 800,000 distinct CDR3 sequences, 32% seen once.

The clonotype was recovered from an elderly woman in good health. V gene TRBV20-1 combines with J gene TRBJ1-6; D is undetermined. Sequencing was done on a sample of blood. The CDR3 here is CSASSSNSNSPLHF. CDR3 DNA: TGCAGTGCTAGTTCTTCCAACTCCAATTCACCCCTCCACTTT.